This T cell receptor beta chain was sequenced for a study of blood T cell repertoires in COVID-19. Turning to the study itself: Samples of COVID-19 (acute and convalescent) were obtained from the United States, Italy and Spain.

Original data processing: It was from reference gene primer amplification that nucleated cell counts were estimated. Here immunoSEQ multiplex PCR was the method, and the copy in TCRdb shows in-frame clones only, minus some. The V and J calls and clone size come from that table; D and trimming were worked out from the DNA. Here the sample spans approximately 180,000 clones, roughly 87% being singletons. Study members were between roughly 18 and 90 years old and lived in 20 to 30 US regions. CDR3 length: 17 residues. Trimming left V 3 bases short and J 0 bases short, with 12 bases between. Germline values: CDR1 SGHTA, CDR2 FQGNSA.

V is TRBV7-2 and J is TRBJ2-6, with a possible D match to TRBD1 (7 bases). Sequencing was performed on PBMCs or T cells enriched from blood (not recorded which). The source of this sequence is a woman aged 40-49 years with acute COVID-19. The CDR3 DNA reads TGTGCCAGCAGCTTGCGGGACAGCAACTCTGGGGCCAACGTCCTGACTTTC. This encodes CASSLRDSNSGANVLTF. The full variable domain, rest sourced from reference TRBV7-2 and TRBJ2-6, is GAGVSQSPSNKVTEKGKDVELRCDPISGHTALYWYRQSLGQGLEFLIYFQGNSAPDKSGLPSDRFSAERTGGSVSTLTIQRTQQEDSAVYLCASSLRDSNSGANVLTFGAGSRLTVL.